This T cell receptor beta chain was sequenced for a study of blood T cell repertoires in COVID-19. As for the study in general: The origin of the acute and convalescent COVID-19 samples was the United States, Italy and Spain. T cells, B-cell-depleted T cells, or PBMCs provided the cDNA or gDNA that served as material.

V lost 4 bases and J lost 2; bases outside the gene matches: 3. This CDR3 contains 13 residues. Germline CDR1 is SGHNT and CDR2 is YYREEE (reference sequence). Sequencing was performed with immunoSEQ multiplex PCR; in TCRdb, only in-frame clones are kept and a portion is missing. The sample yields 120,000 or so clones, approximately 83% seen once. The origin of this receptor is a man in his sixties with acute or convalescent COVID-19. The chain has TRBV5-4 and TRBJ2-7, with 7 bases identical to TRBD2. Material for sequencing was peripheral blood. The CDR3 DNA is TGTGCCAGCAGCCCCCGGGAGGCCTACGAGCAGTACTTC. This gives the protein CASSPREAYEQYF.